The entry below gives a single TCR beta chain sequence along with its context. This clone was recorded a few times. Its antigen specificity is not known. In this entry, gene names and germline sequences are mouse ones. The CDR3 end is not reached by the read, which stops 1 residue before it; the germline J gene fills it in. This entry belongs to a study of tissue T cells after allogeneic stem cell transplantation (dated by TCRdb to about 2022). Describing the broader study: The study profiled TCR beta repertoires in many tissues obtained from research autopsies of patients with and without GVHD, and also in mouse models of GVHD. On the human side, the study was prospective and observational, with no blinding or randomization. Overall study outcomes, separate from this receptor: Within patients, how anatomically similar the tissues were was a key factor in shaping TCR repertoire composition, regardless of disease or transplant status. Which tissue TCRs were alloreactive or antigen-specific was not determined in the study, and some of the clones might have been host cells that persisted. Sampling depth was acknowledged as a limitation, and the patient cohort was both small and clinically heterogeneous. Blood and spleen T cells captured only a limited portion of the TCR repertoire detected in tissues, in both patients and mice. Not many T cell clones showed up in more than one patient, yet clustering based on motifs uncovered repertoire signatures that were shared across patients in a tissue-specific way.

Libraries came from the immunoSEQ multiplex PCR assay. Adaptive Biotechnologies performed the TCRbeta CDR3 sequencing at survey depth and reported CDR3 sequences, V/J genes, productive frequency and template counts. TCR beta CDR3 regions were amplified from genomic DNA instead of RNA. The authors processed their data as follows. Jensen-Shannon divergence was used to quantify pairwise repertoire overlap between tissues, with a value of 1 indicating complete divergence and a value of 0 indicating identical repertoires. Based on pairwise JSD values, tissues were grouped by single-linkage agglomerative hierarchical clustering, and the results were shown as dendrograms. GLIPH2 was run on all patient samples with simulation_depth 1000, kmer_min_depth 3 and cdr3_length_cutoff 8, and groups with more than two unique CDR3s were retained. A standardized tissue-overlap score was generated by extrapolating Jaccard GLIPH-group overlap across patients to a standard repertoire size of 1000 clones. Associations of diversity with clinical or experimental variables used linear mixed-effect models with tissue fixed effects and individual random effects. As stored in TCRdb, this immuneACCESS dataset retains in-frame rearrangements with V and J assigned. A fraction of the clones does not appear; measured against another copy, unresolved V genes explain less than half of the discrepancy, and the remainder lacks a known reason. V and J calls and clone size are those listed in that table; D and trimming were worked out from the DNA. This sample comprises about 21,000 clones, about 70% of them detected only once. The top ten constitute roughly 0.38% of the sample.

CDR1 and CDR2, per the germline V gene, are LGHNA and YSYQKL. The CDR3 goes from the cysteine to the phenylalanine over 15 residues. The DNA covers only part of the CDR3, 42 bases in frame from base 1. Between the V and J ends, shortened by 0 bases and 0 bases respectively, the junction contains 9 bases. Sequencing was carried out using blood. The chain was built from TRBV2 and TRBJ2-7; no D gene call is confident. The sequence was obtained from a female BALB/c mouse in good health. Mice of this strain carry the MHC haplotype H2-d. CDR3 sequence: CASSQDGRTSYEQYF. Partial CDR3 DNA: TGTGCCAGCAGCCAAGACGGCAGGACCTCCTATGAACAGTAC.